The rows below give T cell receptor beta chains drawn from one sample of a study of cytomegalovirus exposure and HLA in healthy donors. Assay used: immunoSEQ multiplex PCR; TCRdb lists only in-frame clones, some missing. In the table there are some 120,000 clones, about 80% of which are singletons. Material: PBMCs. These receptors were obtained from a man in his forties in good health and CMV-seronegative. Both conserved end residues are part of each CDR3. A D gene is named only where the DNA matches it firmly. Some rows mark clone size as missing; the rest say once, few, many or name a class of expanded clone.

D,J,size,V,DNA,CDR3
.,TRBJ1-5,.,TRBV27,TGTGCCAGCAGTTTTACGGGGGGTCAGCCCCAGCATTTT,CASSFTGGQPQHF
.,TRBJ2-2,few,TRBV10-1,TGCGCCAGCAGTAACAGGGAGGGCACCGGGGAGCTGTTTTTT,CASSNREGTGELFF
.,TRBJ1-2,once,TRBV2,TGTGCCAGCAGTGATGGGAGGTTCTCATATGGCTACACCTTC,CASSDGRFSYGYTF
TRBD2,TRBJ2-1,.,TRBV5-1,TGCGCCAGCAGCTTGAAAGCGGGAGGCGCCTACAATGAGCAGTTCTTC,CASSLKAGGAYNEQFF
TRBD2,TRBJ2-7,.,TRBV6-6,TGTGCCAGCAGCCATACGGGGGGGAGCTCCTACGAGCAGTACTTC,CASSHTGGSSYEQYF
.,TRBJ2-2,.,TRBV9,TGTGCCAGCATGGAGGGGAACACCGGGGAGCTGTTTTTT,CASMEGNTGELFF
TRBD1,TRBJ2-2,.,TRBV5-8,TGTGCCAGCAGAGACCGGGACAGGGATCCGAACACCGGGGAGCTGTTTTTT,CASRDRDRDPNTGELFF
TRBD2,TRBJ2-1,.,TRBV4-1,TGCGCCAGCAGCCCCCTCGGGGGAGGGTCCTACAATGAGCAGTTCTTC,CASSPLGGGSYNEQFF
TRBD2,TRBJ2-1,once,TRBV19,TGTGCCAGTAGTATAGTTCGGACTAGCAATGAGCAGTTCTTC,CASSIVRTSNEQFF
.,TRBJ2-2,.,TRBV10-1,TGCGCCAGCAGTGACTCGGGATCCGGGGAGCTGTTTTTT,CASSDSGSGELFF
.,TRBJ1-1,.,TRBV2,TGTGCCAGCAATGGCGGGTATGGTGAAGCTTTCTTT,CASNGGYGEAFF
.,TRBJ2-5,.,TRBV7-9,TGTGCCAGCAGCTTAACAGAAGAGACCCAGTACTTC,CASSLTEETQYF
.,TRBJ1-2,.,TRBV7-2,TGTGCCAGCAGCACCCCGGGCGGGAACTATGGCTACACCTTC,CASSTPGGNYGYTF
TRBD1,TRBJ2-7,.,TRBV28,TGTGCCAGCAGTCGGCGGGACAGGGAGCCCTACGAGCAGTACTTC,CASSRRDREPYEQYF
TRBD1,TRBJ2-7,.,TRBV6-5,TGTGCCAGCAGGCCGATGGGACAGGTTGCCTACGAGCAGTACTTC,CASRPMGQVAYEQYF
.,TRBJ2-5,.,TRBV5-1,TGCGCCAGCAGCTTGAACAGGGCAGAGACCCAGTACTTC,CASSLNRAETQYF
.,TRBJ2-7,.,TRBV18,TGTGCCAGCTCACCACCGACACAGGGCGGCGAGCAGTACTTC,CASSPPTQGGEQYF
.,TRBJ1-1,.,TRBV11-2,TGTGCCAGCAGCTTAGATATGAGGACTGAAGCTTTCTTT,CASSLDMRTEAFF
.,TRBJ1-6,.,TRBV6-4,TGTGCCAGGGGTTCCACGGGGGTGCGCGGGTCACCCCTCCACTTT,CARGSTGVRGSPLHF
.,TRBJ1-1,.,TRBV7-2,TGTGCCAGCAGCACGGACAGGAACACTGAAGCTTTCTTT,CASSTDRNTEAFF
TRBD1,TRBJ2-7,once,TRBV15,TGTGCCACCAGCAGAGATCGGGGTGGACAGGCCGTAAGCTCCTACGAGCAGTACTTC,CATSRDRGGQAVSSYEQYF
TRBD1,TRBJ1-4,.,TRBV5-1,TGCGCCAGCAGCTTGACCCCCAGGGGGGCTGGCGGTGAGAATGAAAAACTGTTTTTT,CASSLTPRGAGGENEKLFF
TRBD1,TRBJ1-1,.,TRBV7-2,TGTGCCAGCAGCTCACAGGGGCGGTCGAACACTGAAGCTTTCTTT,CASSSQGRSNTEAFF
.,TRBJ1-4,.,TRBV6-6,TGTGCCAGTACCGGGTCCGAATCGGCTAATGAAAAACTGTTTTTT,CASTGSESANEKLFF
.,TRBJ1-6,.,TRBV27,TGTGCCAGCAGCCTGTTACTGAGCTCCTATAATTCACCCCTCCACTTT,CASSLLLSSYNSPLHF
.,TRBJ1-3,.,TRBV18,TGTGCCAGCTCACCAGCGACAGCTGGAAACACCATATATTTT,CASSPATAGNTIYF
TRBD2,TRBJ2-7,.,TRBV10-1,TGCGCCAGCGCCCCAGCGGGGTCCTACGAGCAGTACTTC,CASAPAGSYEQYF
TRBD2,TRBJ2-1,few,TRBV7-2,TGTGCCAGCAGCACTAGCGGGGGGCCATACAATGAGCAGTTCTTC,CASSTSGGPYNEQFF
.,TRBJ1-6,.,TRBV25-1,TGTGCCAGCAGTGCCCAGGGCCCTACGCCCCTCCACTTT,CASSAQGPTPLHF
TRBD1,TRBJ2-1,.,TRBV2,TGTGCCAGCAGTGGGGGACAGGGGTTTACGAATGAGCAGTTCTTC,CASSGGQGFTNEQFF
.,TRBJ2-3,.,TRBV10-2,TGCGCCAGCTTGAGTGCGCCGACAGATACGCAGTATTTT,CASLSAPTDTQYF
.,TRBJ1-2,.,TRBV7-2,TGTGCCAGCAGCTTAGCGCTGGGGGGTTCCTATGGCTACACCTTC,CASSLALGGSYGYTF
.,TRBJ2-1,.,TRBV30,TGTGCCTTGACCGACATCAGGGATGAGCAGTTCTTC,CALTDIRDEQFF
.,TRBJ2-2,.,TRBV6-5,TGTGCCAGCAGTTACTCGAGGACAGTTGGCGGGGAGCTGTTTTTT,CASSYSRTVGGELFF
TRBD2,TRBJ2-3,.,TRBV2,TGTGCCAGCACCCCCAACCCGATTGGACTAGCGGGAGTTGGTACGCAGTATTTT,CASTPNPIGLAGVGTQYF
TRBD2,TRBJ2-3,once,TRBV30,TGTGCCTGGGAGAAGCGGGGGGTCGGCGATACGCAGTATTTT,CAWEKRGVGDTQYF
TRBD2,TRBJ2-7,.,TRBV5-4,TGTGCCAGCAGCTTGCCGGGACTAGCGGGGGCGTACGAGCAGTACTTC,CASSLPGLAGAYEQYF
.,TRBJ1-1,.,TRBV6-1,TGTGCCAGCAGTGAGCCCAACGGGGTGAACACTGAAGCTTTCTTT,CASSEPNGVNTEAFF
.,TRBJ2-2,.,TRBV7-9,TGTGCCAGCAGTCCGGGATTGCAGACCAGGAACACCGGGGAGCTGTTTTTT,CASSPGLQTRNTGELFF
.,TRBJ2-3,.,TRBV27,TGTGCCAGCACCTCGGGGGATACGCAGTATTTT,CASTSGDTQYF
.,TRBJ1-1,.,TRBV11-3,TGTGCCAGCAGCTTAGGGCAGTCGAACACTGAAGCTTTCTTT,CASSLGQSNTEAFF
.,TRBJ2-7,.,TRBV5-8,TGTGCCAGCAGCCGAAGACAAACCTACGAGCAGTACTTC,CASSRRQTYEQYF
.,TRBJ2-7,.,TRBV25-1,TGTGCCAGCAGTGACCCTAGATGGACCTACGAGCAGTACTTC,CASSDPRWTYEQYF
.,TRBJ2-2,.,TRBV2,TGTGCCAGCAGTGCTTGGCGGACCGGGGAGCTGTTTTTT,CASSAWRTGELFF
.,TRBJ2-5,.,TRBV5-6,TGTGCCAGCAGCTTGCCCGATAGCCAAGAGACCCAGTACTTC,CASSLPDSQETQYF
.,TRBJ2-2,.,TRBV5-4,TGTGCCAGCAGCTTGGCGACTAGTCAAACCGGGGAGCTGTTTTTT,CASSLATSQTGELFF
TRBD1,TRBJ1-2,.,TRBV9,TGTGCCAGCACCGCCGGACAGGGACACTATGGCTACACCTTC,CASTAGQGHYGYTF
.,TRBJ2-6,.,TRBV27,TGTGCCAGCACTTACGCATTAGCGTACTCTGGGGCCAACGTCCTGACTTTC,CASTYALAYSGANVLTF
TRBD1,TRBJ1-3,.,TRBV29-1,TGCAGCGTTGAGGTGCAGGGGGCTGACACCATATATTTT,CSVEVQGADTIYF
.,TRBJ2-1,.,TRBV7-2,TGTGCCAGCAGTACTAGTTACAATGAGCAGTTCTTC,CASSTSYNEQFF
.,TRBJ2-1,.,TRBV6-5,TGTGCCAGCAGTCGCCCCTCCCCGGGCAATGAGCAGTTCTTC,CASSRPSPGNEQFF
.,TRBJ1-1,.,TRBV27,TGTGCCAGCAGTTTTTTGGGGGGGACTGAAGCTTTCTTT,CASSFLGGTEAFF
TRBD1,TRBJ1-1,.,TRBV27,TGTGCCAGCAGTTTGGGTCGATCAGGGGGCACTGAAGCTTTCTTT,CASSLGRSGGTEAFF
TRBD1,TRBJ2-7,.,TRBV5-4,TGTGCCAGCAGCTTCGGACAGGCCCTATCCTACGAGCAGTACTTC,CASSFGQALSYEQYF
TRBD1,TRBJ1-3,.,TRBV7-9,TGTGCCAGCAGCCAACCCAAGGGGGCATCTGGAAACACCATATATTTT,CASSQPKGASGNTIYF